The 13 T cell receptor beta chains given below trace back to one sample, sequenced in a study of shared clonotypes between healthy human individuals. Using immunoSEQ multiplex PCR, the repertoire was profiled, and TCRdb retains in-frame clones only, with some absent. The sample consists of over a million clones, roughly 96% of them appearing once. The sample comprised naive CD4+ T cells sorted from blood. The subset: CD45RA+ positively selected. The receptors were sampled from a young man in good health.

The chain links TRBV13 to TRBJ2-3; 8 bases line up with TRBD1. V lost 0 bases and J lost 2; bases outside the gene matches: 1. The CDR3 contains 15 residues. Germline-derived CDR1 and CDR2 are PRHDT and FYEKMQ (reference sequence). The CDR3 coding sequence is TGTGCCAGCAGCTTAGGACAGGGGGACACAGATACGCAGTATTTT. Translating gives CASSLGQGDTDTQYF. The full variable domain, completed using reference TRBV13 and TRBJ2-3, is AAGVIQSPRHLIKEKRETATLKCYPIPRHDTVYWYQQGPGQDPQFLISFYEKMQSDKGSIPDRFSAQQFSDYHSELNMSSLELGDSALYFCASSLGQGDTDTQYFGPGTRLTVL.

The V and J genes are TRBV9 and TRBJ2-1, with D tentatively TRBD2 (7 bases). V was pared by 0 bases and J by 6 bases, with 22 bases between. In germline, CDR1 is SGDLS, CDR2 YYNGEE. CDR3 length equals 18 residues. CDR3 in DNA: TGTGCCAGCAGCGTAGCTCCGGCGGGGGCGCGGCCGGGCAATGAGCAGTTCTTC. Residues: CASSVAPAGARPGNEQFF.

J is TRBJ2-3 and V is TRBV6-5; weak D call: TRBD1 (5 bases). CDR3 length: 15 residues. CDR1 and CDR2 (germline): MNHEY, SVGAGI. The V end lost 1 base, the J end lost 4 bases, and 12 bases lay between the germline ends. The CDR3 nucleotides read TGTGCCAGCAGTTACTTCCAGGGTTGGCCAGATACGCAGTATTTT. This codes for CASSYFQGWPDTQYF.

The chain combines TRBV5-6 with TRBJ2-1, with D hard to call. Per the germline V gene, CDR1 is SGHDT and CDR2 is YYEEEE. V was pared by 4 bases and J by 9 bases, with 11 bases between. The CDR3 has 12 residues. In DNA, the CDR3 is TGTGCCAGCAGCCCAGTTCGCGCTGAGCAGTTCTTC. It encodes CASSPVRAEQFF.

The chain has TRBV7-3 and TRBJ2-2; no clear D gene. Germline assignment: CDR1 SGHTA and CDR2 FQGTGA. V lost 2 bases, J lost 0 bases, and 13 bases lay in between. The CDR3 has 17 residues. CDR3 in amino acids: CASSLQPRQPNTGELFF. The CDR3 region has the DNA TGTGCCAGCAGCTTACAGCCGAGGCAGCCGAACACCGGGGAGCTGTTTTTT.

The J gene is TRBJ1-5, the V gene TRBV9, with 9 bases lining up with TRBD1. The V segment lost 7 bases and the J segment 5 bases; nucleotides outside the gene matches: 7. In germline, CDR1 is SGDLS, CDR2 YYNGEE. The CDR3 consists of 14 residues. CDR3 coding DNA: TGTGCCAGCGCTGAGGGACAGGGCCATCAGCCCCAGCATTTT. The encoded protein is CASAEGQGHQPQHF.

The chain links TRBV9 to TRBJ2-7, with 10 bases aligning to TRBD2. V was pared by 1 base and J by 2 bases, with 6 bases of the junction left unmatched. CDR1 is SGDLS, CDR2 YYNGEE, per germline. The CDR3 is made up of 16 amino acids. This CDR3 is CASSVSPLAGAYEQYF. In DNA, the CDR3 is TGTGCCAGCAGCGTATCGCCGCTAGCGGGAGCCTACGAGCAGTACTTC.

This chain links TRBV5-4 with TRBJ2-1; 9 bases map to TRBD2. V trimming: 0 bases; J trimming: 3 bases; junction bases outside the gene matches: 4. CDR3 size: 16 residues. Germline CDR1 is SGHNT and CDR2 is YYREEE (reference sequence). The CDR3 DNA sequence: TGTGCCAGCAGCTTGGAGTCTAGCGGGAACTACAATGAGCAGTTCTTC. Protein product: CASSLESSGNYNEQFF.

Concerning this clone: The sample holds other DNA sequences that translate to the same CDR3. The V and J genes are TRBV7-3 and TRBJ2-2, with D hard to call. In germline, CDR1 is SGHTA, CDR2 FQGTGA. The CDR3 is 12 amino acids. Trimming shortened V by 4 bases and J by 3 bases, and 3 bases separated the two germline ends. The CDR3 DNA reads as TGTGCCAGCAGCTCATACACCGGGGAGCTGTTTTTT. Its protein is CASSSYTGELFF.

The chain uses TRBV6-6 and TRBJ2-2; a possible D gene is TRBD2 (5 bases). The CDR3 runs 11 residues. The germline V gene has CDR1 MNHNY and CDR2 SVGAGI (reference sequence). Trimming removed 6 bases at V and 8 bases at J, with 7 bases between. CDR3 sequence: CASSQRGELFF. In DNA, the CDR3 is TGTGCCAGCAGCCAGCGGGGGGAGCTGTTTTTT.

This rearrangement joins TRBV7-6 to TRBJ2-1; 8 bases fit TRBD2. The CDR3 sequence is 17 residues long. The V gene end was trimmed by 4 bases and the J gene end by 1 base; junction bases not matched to a gene: 9. The germline V gene encodes CDR1 SGHVS and CDR2 FNYEAQ. CDR3: CASSSALRLASYNEQFF. The CDR3, as DNA: TGTGCCAGCAGCTCAGCCCTTAGACTAGCGTCCTACAATGAGCAGTTCTTC.

The chain links TRBV5-6 to TRBJ2-5; D is perhaps TRBD1 (5 bases). The CDR3 sequence is 13 residues long. The V gene's germline CDR1 is SGHDT and CDR2 YYEEEE. V lost 3 bases, J lost 2 bases, and 8 bases lay in between. The CDR3 DNA sequence: TGTGCCAGCAGCTCTCGACAGCAAGAGACCCAGTACTTC. It encodes CASSSRQQETQYF.

This sequence joins TRBV5-6 and TRBJ1-2; no clear D. Trimming cost V 3 bases and J 0 bases, with 9 bases left between them. The CDR3 runs to 14 residues. Germline V gene lookup returns CDR1 SGHDT and CDR2 YYEEEE. DNA of the CDR3: TGTGCCAGCAGCTCAGGACCATCTAACTATGGCTACACCTTC. Its translation is CASSSGPSNYGYTF.